This T cell receptor beta chain was identified during a study of T-cell memory formation after mild COVID-19. Worth noting for this clonotype: Its antigen is not known.

TCRdb reanalysed the 5' RACE reads using MiXCR and keeps one entry per CDR3 protein. The profile shows under 450,000 distinct CDR3 sequences, roughly 20% of them singletons. Study-level points and caveats: For contracting clones, CD4+ ones sat mainly in CM and EM, CD8+ in EMRA.

What was sequenced was PBMCs or a T cell subset sorted from them (not recorded which). This receptor was taken from a man younger than 35 who had mild COVID-19 (a few samples of this study predate the infection). Cell type and time point are not known.

This chain's CDR3 is CASAAGTWNSPLHF. In DNA form, the CDR3 reads TGCGCCAGCGCCGCCGGGACTTGGAATTCACCCCTCCACTTT. V gene TRBV4-3 combines with J gene TRBJ1-6, with D tentatively TRBD1 (5 bases). This CDR3 region has 14 residues. V lost 8 bases, J lost 7 bases, and 15 bases lay in between. Germline CDR1 reads LGHNA; CDR2 reads YSLEER.